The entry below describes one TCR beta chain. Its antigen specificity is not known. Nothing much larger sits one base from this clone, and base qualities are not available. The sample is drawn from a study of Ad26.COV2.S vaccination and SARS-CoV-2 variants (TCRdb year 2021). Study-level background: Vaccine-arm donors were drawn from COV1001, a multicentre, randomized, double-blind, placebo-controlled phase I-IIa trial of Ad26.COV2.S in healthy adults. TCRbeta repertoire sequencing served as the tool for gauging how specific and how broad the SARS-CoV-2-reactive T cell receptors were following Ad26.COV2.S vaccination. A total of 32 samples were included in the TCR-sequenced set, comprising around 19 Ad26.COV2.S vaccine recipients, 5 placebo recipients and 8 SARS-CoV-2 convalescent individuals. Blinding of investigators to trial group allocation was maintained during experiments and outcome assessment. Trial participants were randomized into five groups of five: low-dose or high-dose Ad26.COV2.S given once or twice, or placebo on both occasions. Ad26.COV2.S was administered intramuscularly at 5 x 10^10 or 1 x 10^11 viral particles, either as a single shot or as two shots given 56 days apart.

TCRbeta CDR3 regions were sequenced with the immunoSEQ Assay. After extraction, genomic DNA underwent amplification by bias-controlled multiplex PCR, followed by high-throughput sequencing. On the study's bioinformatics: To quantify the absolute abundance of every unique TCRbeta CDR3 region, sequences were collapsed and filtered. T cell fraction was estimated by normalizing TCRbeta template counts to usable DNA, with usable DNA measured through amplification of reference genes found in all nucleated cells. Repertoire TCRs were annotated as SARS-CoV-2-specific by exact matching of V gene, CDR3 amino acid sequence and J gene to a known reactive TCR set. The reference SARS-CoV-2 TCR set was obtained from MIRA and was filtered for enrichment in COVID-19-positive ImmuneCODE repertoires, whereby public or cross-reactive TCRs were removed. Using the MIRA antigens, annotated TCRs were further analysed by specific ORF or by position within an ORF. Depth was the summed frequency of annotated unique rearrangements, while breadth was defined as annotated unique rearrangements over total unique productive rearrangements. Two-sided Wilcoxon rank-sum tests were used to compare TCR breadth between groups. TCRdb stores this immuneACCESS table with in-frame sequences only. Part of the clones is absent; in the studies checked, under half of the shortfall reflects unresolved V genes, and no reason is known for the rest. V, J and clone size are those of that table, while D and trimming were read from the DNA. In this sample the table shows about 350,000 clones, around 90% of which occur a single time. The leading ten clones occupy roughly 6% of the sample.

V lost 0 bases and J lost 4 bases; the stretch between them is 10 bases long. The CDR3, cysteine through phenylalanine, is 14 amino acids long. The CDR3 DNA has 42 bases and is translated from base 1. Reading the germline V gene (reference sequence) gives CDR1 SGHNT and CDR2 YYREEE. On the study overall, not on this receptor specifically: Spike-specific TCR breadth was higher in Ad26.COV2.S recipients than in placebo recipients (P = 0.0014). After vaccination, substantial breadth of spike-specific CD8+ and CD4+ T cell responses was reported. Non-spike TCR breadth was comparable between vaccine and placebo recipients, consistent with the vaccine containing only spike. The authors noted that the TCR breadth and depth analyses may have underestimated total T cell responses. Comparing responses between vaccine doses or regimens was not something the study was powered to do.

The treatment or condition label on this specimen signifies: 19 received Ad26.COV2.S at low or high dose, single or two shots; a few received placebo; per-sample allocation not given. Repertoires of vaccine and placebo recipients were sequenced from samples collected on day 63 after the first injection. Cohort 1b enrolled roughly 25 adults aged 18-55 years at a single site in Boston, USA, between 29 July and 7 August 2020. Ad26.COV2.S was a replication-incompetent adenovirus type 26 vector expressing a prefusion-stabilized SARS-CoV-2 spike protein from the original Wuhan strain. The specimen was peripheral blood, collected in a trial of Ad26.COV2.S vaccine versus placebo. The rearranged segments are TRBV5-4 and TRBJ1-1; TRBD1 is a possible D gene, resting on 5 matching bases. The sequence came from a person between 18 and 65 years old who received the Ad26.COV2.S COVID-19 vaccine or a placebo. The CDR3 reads CASSLGGVGTEAFF. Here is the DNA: TGTGCCAGCAGCTTGGGGGGGGTGGGCACTGAAGCTTTCTTT.